This TCR beta chain was sequenced during a study of blood T cell repertoires in COVID-19. Study overall: The United States, Italy and Spain were the sources of the acute and convalescent COVID-19 samples. Sources were T cells, B-cell-depleted T cells, or PBMCs; the material itself was cDNA or gDNA.

Membership in each cohort depended on participant-reported clinical history. The assay was immunoSEQ multiplex PCR, and TCRdb's table has in-frame clones only and misses some. The sample yields under 200,000 clones, roughly 90% seen once. V lost 0 bases to trimming and J lost 1 base, with 11 bases between them. The germline gives CDR1 MGHRA, CDR2 YSYEKL. The length of the CDR3 is 16 residues. The sequence came from a woman in her fifties or sixties who had recovered from COVID-19. Sequencing was done on a sample of PBMCs or T cells enriched from blood (not recorded which). The V and J genes are TRBV4-1 and TRBJ2-3; tentatively, D is TRBD2 (6 bases). CDR3 DNA: TGCGCCAGCAGCCAAGAGCCTCCGGGGGGCACAGATACGCAGTATTTT. Translated, it gives CASSQEPPGGTDTQYF.